The 11 T cell receptor beta chains in this list originate from one sample, sequenced in a study of cytomegalovirus exposure and HLA in healthy donors. PCR was performed using 60 Vbeta and 13 Jbeta primers. TCRdb's copy holds only in-frame clones and misses some; the assay was immunoSEQ multiplex PCR. The sample lists approximately 110,000 clones, just under 75% occurring once. The sequencing input was PBMCs. These receptors all come from a man aged 60 to 69 in good health and CMV-seropositive.

The chain carries TRBV27 and TRBJ2-2, with D perhaps matching TRBD1 (6 bases). The CDR3 is made up of 15 amino acids. The V gene lost 7 bases and the J gene lost 7 bases, with 19 bases spanning the gap. Per the germline V gene, CDR1 is MNHEY and CDR2 is SMNVEV (reference sequence). CDR3 sequence: CASTHDRPNGGELFF. In nucleotides, the CDR3 is TGTGCCAGCACACACGACAGGCCGAATGGCGGGGAGCTGTTTTTT.

A word on this clone: At one end the junction does not follow the germline gene, possibly because of a read error. The rearrangement uses TRBV7-9 and TRBJ1-3, with D perhaps matching TRBD1 (6 bases). The CDR3 totals 15 residues. Germline-derived CDR1 and CDR2 are SEHNR and FQNEAQ (reference sequence). CDR3 in DNA: TGTGCCGGCAGCCCATTCGACAGGTCAGGAAACACCATATATTTT. Its translation: CAGSPFDRSGNTIYF.

This sequence joins TRBV7-6 and TRBJ2-7; 10 positions match TRBD2. In germline, CDR1 is SGHVS, CDR2 FNYEAQ. The CDR3 contains 14 residues. Trimming at V came to 0 bases and at J to 6 bases, leaving 2 bases not matched to a gene. The CDR3 reads CASSLAGTSAEQYF. DNA of the CDR3: TGTGCCAGCAGCTTAGCGGGGACTAGCGCCGAGCAGTACTTC.

The rearrangement links TRBV5-1 to TRBJ1-3, with D uncertain. Germline-derived CDR1 and CDR2 are SGHRS and YFSETQ. The CDR3 is 15 amino acids. Trimming took off 4 bases at V and 1 base at J, with 12 bases between the two ends. The CDR3 protein is CASSPRVGSGNTIYF. CDR3 in DNA: TGCGCCAGCAGCCCCCGGGTAGGATCTGGAAACACCATATATTTT.

This rearrangement joins TRBV9 to TRBJ2-2, with 9 bases fitting TRBD2. The trim removed 4 bases at V and 0 bases at J, leaving 7 bases unmatched. Looked up from germline, CDR1 is SGDLS and CDR2 is YYNGEE. This CDR3 region has 17 residues. The CDR3 spells CASSYGAGGTNTGELFF. The CDR3 DNA follows: TGTGCCAGCAGCTACGGGGCGGGGGGGACGAACACCGGGGAGCTGTTTTTT.

The chain joins TRBV28 to TRBJ2-3; TRBD1 matches 8 bases. The V and J ends lost 10 bases and 2 bases, in that order; junction bases with no gene match: 5. This CDR3 region has 13 residues. Germline CDR1 is MDHEN and CDR2 is SYDVKM. The DNA for the CDR3 is TGTGCCACCCACAGGGGGGCCACAGATACGCAGTATTTT. This encodes CATHRGATDTQYF.

The rearrangement links TRBV7-8 to TRBJ2-5; weak D call: TRBD2 (5 bases). CDR3 length: 13 residues. CDR1 and CDR2 (germline): SGHVS, FQNEAQ. Between the trimmed V and J ends, which lost 5 bases and 5 bases, there was a span of 12 bases. CDR3 protein: CASSTLALETQYF. The CDR3 region has the DNA TGTGCCAGCAGCACCCTAGCTCTGGAGACCCAGTACTTC.

A few counts support this clone. The chain uses TRBV28 and TRBJ2-5, with TRBD1 matching over 9 bases. CDR1 MDHEN and CDR2 SYDVKM come from the germline V gene. The CDR3 runs to 14 residues. V trimming: 7 bases; J trimming: 3 bases; junction bases outside the gene matches: 6. The CDR3 DNA sequence: TGTGCCAGCACCGGGACAGGGTGGGAAGAGACCCAGTACTTC. It codes for CASTGTGWEETQYF.

V is TRBV25-1 and J is TRBJ1-3, with a tentative D call TRBD1 (6 bases). Germline loops: CDR1 MGHDK, CDR2 SYGVNS. CDR3 length equals 15 residues. Trimming left V 4 bases short and J 4 bases short, with 14 bases between. The CDR3 loop is CASSVGQGKGNTIYF. The CDR3 region has the DNA TGTGCCAGCAGTGTGGGGCAGGGGAAGGGAAACACCATATATTTT.

The genes are TRBV6-5 and TRBJ1-2; TRBD1 matches 7 bases. Trimming cost V 6 bases and J 0 bases; bases outside gene matches: 4. Germline V gene lookup returns CDR1 MNHEY and CDR2 SVGAGI. CDR3 length: 14 residues. CDR3 nucleotide sequence: TGTGCCAGCAGACAGACAGGGCCTAACTATGGCTACACCTTC. Protein sequence: CASRQTGPNYGYTF.

There are a few counts of this clone. The genes are TRBV7-6 and TRBJ2-3, with TRBD2 matching 8 bases. The V and J ends lost 8 bases and 2 bases, in that order; junction bases with no gene match: 3. The CDR3 sequence is 13 residues long. The germline gives CDR1 SGHVS, CDR2 FNYEAQ. The CDR3 DNA is TGTGCCAGCTTGGGACTAGACACAGATACGCAGTATTTT. Translating gives CASLGLDTDTQYF. Drawing the rest from reference TRBV7-6 and TRBJ2-3, the complete variable domain is GAGVSQSPRYKVTKRGQDVALRCDPISGHVSLYWYRQALGQGPEFLTYFNYEAQQDKSGLPNDRFSAERPEGSISTLTIQRTEQRDSAMYRCASLGLDTDTQYFGPGTRLTVL.